This T cell receptor (beta chain) was captured in a study of T-cell memory formation after mild COVID-19. It was 5'RACE with constant-segment primers that produced the TCR alpha and TCR beta cDNA libraries, which carried sample barcodes and UMIs. MiXCR was run by TCRdb on the 5' RACE reads, yielding one entry per CDR3 protein. The data contain around 80,000 distinct CDR3 sequences, roughly 14% of them singletons. Study outcomes and limitations: A second wave expanding day 15 to 37 was CD4+-biased; contracting clones were balanced. Second-wave clones reaching peak frequency on day 37 lacked confirmed SARS-CoV-2 specificity.

Concerning this clonotype: Its specificity is unknown.

The CDR3 consists of 15 residues. The ends were cut back, 0 bases at V and 6 bases at J, with 13 bases in the middle. Germline V gene lookup returns CDR1 SGHNT and CDR2 YYREEE (reference sequence). This sequence joins TRBV5-4 and TRBJ2-1; a possible D gene is TRBD2 (5 bases). The TCR was taken from an adult woman who had mild COVID-19 (a few samples of this study predate the infection). Cell type and time point are not known. Sequenced material: PBMCs or a T cell subset sorted from them (not recorded which). The CDR3 region is CASSLAGKRPNEQFF. CDR3 sequence (DNA): TGTGCCAGCAGCTTGGCCGGGAAACGCCCCAATGAGCAGTTCTTC.